Following are 21 T cell receptor beta chains from one sample sequenced in a study of tumor T cells in aggressive B-cell lymphoma. Method: immunoSEQ multiplex PCR; TCRdb's copy keeps in-frame clones and lacks some. The table lists thousands of clones, 80% to 85% of them singletons. Sequenced: tumor tissue. These receptors originate from an adult with diffuse large B cell lymphoma.

The chain joins TRBV5-4 to TRBJ1-4; 7 positions match TRBD1. Looked up from germline, CDR1 is SGHNT and CDR2 is YYREEE (reference sequence). V shed 3 bases, J shed 0 bases, and the junction held 2 bases outside the gene matches. CDR3 size: 15 residues. The CDR3 coding sequence is TGTGCCAGCAGCTCCGGACAGGCAACTAATGAAAAACTGTTTTTT. It codes for CASSSGQATNEKLFF.

The table lists this clone with a count of one. The chain couples TRBV6-1 to TRBJ2-3, with D maybe TRBD2 (7 bases). The CDR3 contains 14 residues. Trimming left V 0 bases short and J 7 bases short, with 11 bases between. Per germline, CDR1 MNHNS and CDR2 SASEGT. The CDR3 sequence: CASSEAEGGNTQYF. The CDR3 bases are TGTGCCAGCAGTGAAGCGGAGGGGGGGAATACGCAGTATTTT.

The gene calls are TRBV18 and TRBJ2-1, with TRBD1 matching 8 bases. The CDR3 covers 14 residues. V shed 1 base and J 10 bases; nucleotides not matched to a gene: 6. The germline gives CDR1 KGHSH, CDR2 LQKENI. CDR3 DNA sequence: TGTGCCAGCTCACCACTGGACAGGGTGGGGGAGCAGTTCTTC. Its protein product is CASSPLDRVGEQFF.

The rearrangement links TRBV28 to TRBJ2-5; the match to TRBD2 covers 10 bases. The trim removed 1 base at V and 1 base at J, leaving 3 bases unmatched. CDR3 length: 16 residues. Germline V gene lookup returns CDR1 MDHEN and CDR2 SYDVKM. For the CDR3, the DNA is TGTGCCAGCAGTTTATTTAGCGGGGGGATCCAAGAGACCCAGTACTTC. Protein product: CASSLFSGGIQETQYF.

The chain recombines TRBV5-1 with TRBJ1-4, with TRBD1 as a possible D gene (6 bases). Germline V lookup: CDR1 SGHRS, CDR2 YFSETQ. The CDR3 is made up of 15 amino acids. V gave up 4 bases and J gave up 2 bases, with 12 bases separating them. This CDR3 is CASSITGHTNEKLFF. DNA for the CDR3: TGCGCCAGCAGCATAACAGGGCACACTAATGAAAAACTGTTTTTT.

This clone was picked up one time. With a much larger clone just one base away, this may be a read error. The sample has other DNA sequences that encode this CDR3 too. This chain uses TRBV6-5 with TRBJ2-3; no firm D call. CDR3 size: 13 residues. Germline V gene sequence: CDR1 MNHEY, CDR2 SVGAGI. In DNA form, the CDR3 reads TGTGCCAGCAGCTCTTCTCCTGAGGATACGCAATATTTT. It specifies CASSSSPEDTQYF.

The chain recombines TRBV7-2 with TRBJ2-7; a weak D match, TRBD2 (6 bases). Per the germline V gene, CDR1 is SGHTA and CDR2 is FQGNSA. The ends were cut back, 8 bases at V and 0 bases at J, with 14 bases in the middle. This CDR3 is built from 14 residues. The CDR3 is CASRGGVISYEQYF. Written as DNA, the CDR3 is TGTGCCAGCCGGGGAGGAGTCATCTCCTACGAGCAGTACTTC. Full variable domain (rest looked up from reference TRBV7-2 and TRBJ2-7): GAGVSQSPSNKVTEKGKDVELRCDPISGHTALYWYRQSLGQGLEFLIYFQGNSAPDKSGLPSDRFSAERTGGSVSTLTIQRTQQEDSAVYLCASRGGVISYEQYFGPGTRLTVT.

The chain uses TRBV21-1 and TRBJ2-3; TRBD2, the table's D call, lacks a check against the DNA. TRBV21-1 is marked as a pseudogene. The CDR3 runs 16 residues. The CDR3: CASSKGTRGREDTQYF. The CDR3 DNA reads as TGTGCCAGCAGCAAAGGGACTAGGGGCAGAGAGGATACGCAGTATTTT.

CDR3 sequence: CASSRTDPSNQPQHF. The CDR3 DNA reads TGCGCCAGCAGCCGGACAGACCCTAGCAATCAGCCCCAGCATTTT. The chain couples TRBV5-1 to TRBJ1-5, with D possibly being TRBD1 (6 bases). CDR3 size: 15 residues. Trimming pared 4 bases from V and 0 bases from J, leaving 11 bases between. Germline CDR1 is SGHRS and CDR2 is YFSETQ.

The rearrangement links TRBV14 to TRBJ2-7, with 10 positions matching TRBD1. The germline V gene encodes CDR1 SGHDN and CDR2 FVKESK. The junction had 12 bases not matched to a gene; V was cut back by 1 base and J by 0 bases. The length of the CDR3 is 19 residues. CDR3 coding DNA: TGTGCCAGCAGCCAAGGGGGGAGGTTCGACAGGGGGCTCTCCTACGAGCAGTACTTC. It translates to CASSQGGRFDRGLSYEQYF.

The chain joins TRBV28 to TRBJ1-1, with 10 bases lining up with TRBD1. V shed 4 bases, J shed 1 base, and the junction held 12 bases outside the gene matches. CDR3 length: 18 residues. Germline-derived CDR1 and CDR2 are MDHEN and SYDVKM. CDR3: CASSSLNRDRGRNTEAFF. The DNA of the CDR3 is TGTGCCAGCAGTTCCCTCAACCGGGACAGGGGCAGGAACACTGAAGCTTTCTTT.

The chain recombines TRBV11-2 with TRBJ2-7, with TRBD2 matching 10 bases. This CDR3 comprises 15 residues. Germline CDR1 is SGHAT and CDR2 is FQNNGV. With V trimmed by 8 bases and J by 7 bases, 14 bases remained unmatched. CDR3 loop: CASGTRAGGPGEQYF. In DNA form, the CDR3 reads TGTGCCAGCGGCACTCGAGCGGGAGGGCCTGGTGAGCAGTACTTC.

This chain connects TRBV7-9 to TRBJ1-5; 9 bases line up with TRBD1. Germline assignment: CDR1 SEHNR and CDR2 FQNEAQ (reference sequence). The length of the CDR3 is 17 residues. The V and J ends lost 5 bases and 2 bases, in that order; junction bases with no gene match: 10. Here the CDR3 DNA reads TGTGCCAGCAGCCCGGGACAGGGATTCCTAGGCAATCAGCCCCAGCATTTT. It encodes CASSPGQGFLGNQPQHF.

A few counts support this clone. The chain couples TRBV30 to TRBJ2-3, with unresolved D. V gave up 5 bases and J gave up 1 base, with 13 bases separating them. This CDR3 comprises 14 residues. Germline assignment: CDR1 GTSNPN and CDR2 SVGIG (reference sequence). CDR3 bases: TGTGCCTGGTGGGCTGGCACTGGCACAGATACGCAGTATTTT. Translated: CAWWAGTGTDTQYF.

The J gene is TRBJ2-5, the V gene TRBV7-8; 8 positions agree with TRBD2. Germline-derived CDR1 and CDR2 are SGHVS and FQNEAQ. V trimming: 1 base; J trimming: 4 bases; junction bases outside the gene matches: 8. The length of the CDR3 is 16 residues. CDR3 in amino acids: CASSLDGGGLIETQYF. The DNA of the CDR3 is TGTGCCAGCAGCTTAGACGGGGGGGGGCTGATAGAGACCCAGTACTTC.

The chain uses TRBV5-6 and TRBJ2-5, with D maybe TRBD1 (5 bases). TRBJ2-7 explains the end of the DNA better; the J call may be wrong. CDR1 and CDR2 from the germline V gene are SGHDT and YYEEEE. The CDR3 length is 11 residues. The CDR3 protein is CASSLTGEQYF. CDR3 coding DNA: TGTGCCAGCAGCTTAACAGGCGAGCAGTACTTC.

This clone was recorded only once. Other DNA sequences in this specimen translate into the identical CDR3. The chain joins TRBV7-8 to TRBJ2-5; TRBD1 matches at 10 bases. Germline V gene sequence: CDR1 SGHVS, CDR2 FQNEAQ. This CDR3 contains 14 residues. Trimming took 3 bases from V and 5 from J; bases not matched to a gene: 3. The CDR3 region is CASSLTGGRETQYF. As DNA, the CDR3 is TGTGCCAGCAGCTTGACAGGGGGCAGGGAGACCCAGTACTTC.

The gene calls are TRBV30 and TRBJ2-2, with 7 bases matching TRBD1. V lost 3 bases and J lost 6; bases outside the gene matches: 4. CDR1 GTSNPN and CDR2 SVGIG come from the germline V gene (reference sequence). This CDR3 contains 13 residues. CDR3 region: CAWSHRGPGELFF. The CDR3 nucleotides read TGTGCCTGGAGCCACAGGGGTCCCGGGGAGCTGTTTTTT. Using reference TRBV30 and TRBJ2-2 for the parts outside the CDR3, the full variable domain is SQTIHQWPATLVQPVGSPLSLECTVEGTSNPNLYWYRQAAGRGLQLLFYSVGIGQISSEVPQNLSASRPQDRQFILSSKKLLLSDSGFYLCAWSHRGPGELFFGEGSRLTVL.

The chain combines TRBV5-1 with TRBJ1-1, with 9 bases matching TRBD1. The CDR3 loop spans 18 amino acids. The V and J ends lost 4 bases and 3 bases, in that order; junction bases with no gene match: 16. CDR1 is SGHRS and CDR2 is YFSETQ in the germline V gene. CDR3 sequence reads: CASSPTGTGGAGDTEAFF. The CDR3 coding sequence is TGCGCCAGCAGCCCCACAGGCACAGGGGGCGCCGGGGACACTGAAGCTTTCTTT.

The count of this clone is one. V gene TRBV9 combines with J gene TRBJ1-4, with D possibly being TRBD1 (6 bases). Germline V gene lookup returns CDR1 SGDLS and CDR2 YYNGEE. The CDR3 is made up of 14 amino acids. V shed 0 bases and J shed 11 bases, with 14 bases lying between them. CDR3 coding DNA: TGTGCCAGCAGCGTAGACAGGGAAACGTCGAAACTGTTTTTT. Protein product: CASSVDRETSKLFF.

The chain joins TRBV11-2 to TRBJ2-5; 14 nucleotides line up with TRBD2. The CDR3 is 18 residues long. V lost 0 bases, J lost 2 bases, and 5 bases stayed unmatched. In germline, CDR1 is SGHAT, CDR2 FQNNGV. The CDR3 loop reads CASSLEGTSGSLQETQYF. CDR3 nucleotides: TGTGCCAGCAGCTTAGAGGGGACTAGCGGGAGTTTACAAGAGACCCAGTACTTC.